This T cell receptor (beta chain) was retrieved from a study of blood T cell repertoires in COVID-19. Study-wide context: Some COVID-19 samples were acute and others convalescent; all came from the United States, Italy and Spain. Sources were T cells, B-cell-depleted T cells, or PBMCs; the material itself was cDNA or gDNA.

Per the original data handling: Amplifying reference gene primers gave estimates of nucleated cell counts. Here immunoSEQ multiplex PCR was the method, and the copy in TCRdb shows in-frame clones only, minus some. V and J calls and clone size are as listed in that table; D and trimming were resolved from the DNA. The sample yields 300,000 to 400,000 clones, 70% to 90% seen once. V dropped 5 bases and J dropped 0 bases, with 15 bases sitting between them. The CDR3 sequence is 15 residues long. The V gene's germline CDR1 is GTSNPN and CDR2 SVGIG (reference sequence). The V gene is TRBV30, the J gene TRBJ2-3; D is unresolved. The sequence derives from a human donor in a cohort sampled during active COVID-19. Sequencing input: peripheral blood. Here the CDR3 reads CAWGQQHSSTDTQYF. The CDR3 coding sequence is TGTGCCTGGGGGCAACAGCATTCTAGCACAGATACGCAGTATTTT. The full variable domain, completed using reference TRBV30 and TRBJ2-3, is SQTIHQWPATLVQPVGSPLSLECTVEGTSNPNLYWYRQAAGRGLQLLFYSVGIGQISSEVPQNLSASRPQDRQFILSSKKLLLSDSGFYLCAWGQQHSSTDTQYFGPGTRLTVL.